The T cell receptor (beta chain) described here comes from a study of identical twins. This clonotype was counted many times. Via MiXCR, TCRdb re-called the 5' RACE reads, giving one row per CDR3 protein. The sample consists of 240,000 or so distinct CDR3 sequences, about 7.3% of them appearing once. This CDR3 contains 16 residues. The V end lost 0 bases, the J end lost 5 bases, and 19 bases lay between the germline ends. Germline V lookup: CDR1 DFQATT, CDR2 SNEGSKA (reference sequence). This same sample was also part of a study on yellow fever vaccine responses in identical twins.

The sequence derives from a young woman in good health. Sequenced material: memory (CD45RO+) T cells sorted from blood. This rearrangement joins TRBV20-1 to TRBJ2-5, with D possibly TRBD2 on 6 matching bases. The CDR3 sequence is CSARDLGAGLGETQYF. CDR3 coding DNA: TGCAGTGCTAGAGATCTCGGAGCGGGTTTGGGGGAGACCCAGTACTTC.